This T cell receptor beta chain is drawn from a study of STAT3 mutations in large granular lymphocyte leukemia. Points from the study as a whole: In several patients, dominant TCR clone burden exceeded STAT3 mutant burden, suggesting STAT3 mutation arose secondarily. In T-cell large granular lymphocyte leukemia, about half of patients showed multiple immunodominant subclonotypes. In about 30% of the 18 patients, new TCR clonotypes emerged after therapy.

The repertoire was sequenced with immunoSEQ multiplex PCR; TCRdb's copy has only in-frame clones and lacks some. The sample lists some 10,000 clones, 88% occurring once. A note on this clone: Its antigen is unidentified.

The receptor's source is a man between 60 and 75 years old with T-cell large granular lymphocyte leukemia. Some clones in this sample may be carry-over from other donors' samples. The specimen was peripheral blood mononuclear cells.

CDR3 amino acids: CASSEGGGNTIYF. CDR3 nucleotide sequence: TGTGCCAGCAGTGAAGGCGGGGGAAACACCATATATTTT. The chain combines TRBV2 with TRBJ1-3; D remains unclear. The V gene's germline CDR1 is SNHLY and CDR2 FYNNEI. V was cut by 1 base and J by 4 bases, with 5 bases left in between. This CDR3 region has 13 residues.